Sequencing of this T cell receptor (beta chain) was carried out in a study of T-cell memory formation after mild COVID-19. The trim removed 2 bases at V and 6 bases at J, leaving 11 bases unmatched. Germline CDR1 is SEHNR and CDR2 is FQNEAQ (reference sequence). CDR3 length: 17 amino acids. UMIs and sample barcodes were carried by the TCR alpha and TCR beta cDNA libraries that 5'RACE produced using constant-segment primers. Each CDR3 protein is one row after TCRdb ran MiXCR on the 5' RACE reads. The profile covers 300,000 to 350,000 distinct CDR3 sequences, with 13% to 15% appearing a single time and approximately 22% taken by the ten largest.

Sequenced sample: PBMCs or a T cell subset sorted from them (not recorded which). The rearrangement joins TRBV7-9 to TRBJ2-2; 8 positions agree with TRBD1. This receptor was obtained from a young man who had mild COVID-19 (a few samples of this study predate the infection). Cell type and time point are not known. The CDR3 region is CASSLSRGRLVPGELFF. The CDR3, as DNA: TGTGCCAGCAGCTTATCCAGGGGGCGCTTAGTACCCGGGGAGCTGTTTTTT.